Listed here are 20 T cell receptor beta chains from one sample, sequenced in a study of T cell responses to AZD1222 COVID-19 vaccine. The method was immunoSEQ multiplex PCR; TCRdb's version includes in-frame clones alone and lacks a portion of them. The table lists 170,000 or so clones, roughly nine tenths of them singletons. Specimen: peripheral blood, collected on day 0 of AZD1222 vaccination. The receptors come from an adult in good health.

Here the CDR3 DNA reads TGTGCCAGCGGTATACAGGGCTCGACTGAAGCTTTCTTT. It encodes CASGIQGSTEAFF. The rearrangement joins TRBV6-5 to TRBJ1-1, with D tentatively TRBD1 (6 bases). Deletions cut 8 bases from V and 5 bases from J, with 15 bases between. The CDR3 is 13 amino acids. The germline V gene has CDR1 MNHEY and CDR2 SVGAGI.

The chain carries TRBV19 and TRBJ1-1, with D uncertain. The CDR3 has 13 amino acids. Germline V gene lookup returns CDR1 LNHDA and CDR2 SQIVND (reference sequence). V was clipped by 3 bases and J by 3 bases, with 8 bases between them. The CDR3 loop is CASSMAGDTEAFF. CDR3 bases: TGTGCCAGTAGTATGGCCGGGGACACTGAAGCTTTCTTT.

This clone has just one count. The chain couples TRBV2 to TRBJ2-3; no firm D call. The CDR3 totals 14 residues. The V end was cut by 7 bases, the J end by 1 base, with 12 bases between. Germline V lookup: CDR1 SNHLY, CDR2 FYNNEI. As DNA, the CDR3 is TGTGCCAGCAATCCACTCCGGGGCACAGATACGCAGTATTTT. Translating gives CASNPLRGTDTQYF.

The chain couples TRBV2 to TRBJ1-2; unclear D gene. The length of the CDR3 is 13 residues. Trimming cost V 3 bases and J 4 bases, with 9 bases left between them. The V gene's germline CDR1 is SNHLY and CDR2 FYNNEI. The CDR3: CASSEPRSYGYTF. CDR3 nucleotides: TGTGCCAGCAGTGAGCCCAGATCCTATGGCTACACCTTC. The full variable domain, with the rest looked up from reference TRBV2 and TRBJ1-2, is EPEVTQTPSHQVTQMGQEVILRCVPISNHLYFYWYRQILGQKVEFLVSFYNNEISEKSEIFDDQFSVERPDGSNFTLKIRSTKLEDSAMYFCASSEPRSYGYTFGSGTRLTVV.

The gene calls are TRBV18 and TRBJ1-4; the D is unclear. From germline, CDR1 is KGHSH and CDR2 LQKENI. The ends were cut back, 3 bases at V and 1 base at J, with 6 bases in the middle. CDR3 length equals 14 residues. The CDR3: CASSPPGTNEKLFF. CDR3 nucleotides: TGTGCCAGCTCACCCCCGGGAACTAATGAAAAACTGTTTTTT.

The gene calls are TRBV19 and TRBJ1-5; D may be TRBD1 (5 bases). Trimming took off 5 bases at V and 5 bases at J, with 10 bases between the two ends. CDR1 and CDR2 (germline): LNHDA, SQIVND (reference sequence). The CDR3 covers 13 residues. CDR3 bases: TGTGCCAGTAGTCCGGGGCACGATCAGCCCCAGCATTTT. As protein: CASSPGHDQPQHF.

The chain links TRBV5-1 to TRBJ2-7; possible D gene TRBD2, 6 bases. Germline CDR1 SGHRS, CDR2 YFSETQ. The V gene lost 1 base and the J gene lost 2 bases, with 10 bases spanning the gap. The CDR3 contains 14 residues. The CDR3 sequence is CASSLRGIPYEQYF. CDR3 nucleotide sequence: TGCGCCAGCAGCTTGCGGGGGATCCCCTACGAGCAGTACTTC.

This chain uses TRBV9 with TRBJ2-2; 10 bases match TRBD2. V shed 3 bases and J 1 base; nucleotides not matched to a gene: 18. The CDR3 is made up of 21 amino acids. CDR1 and CDR2 from the germline V gene are SGDLS and YYNGEE. For the CDR3, the DNA is TGTGCCAGCAGCGGGCTTAGGAGGCTAGCGGGAGTAGTTGGGAACACCGGGGAGCTGTTTTTT. Its protein is CASSGLRRLAGVVGNTGELFF.

This chain connects TRBV5-3 to TRBJ2-6; possible D gene TRBD1, 6 bases. TRBV5-3 is identified as an open reading frame with a role that is uncertain. Between the trimmed V and J ends, which lost 1 base and 4 bases, there was a span of 9 bases. There are 15 residues in the CDR3. The DNA of the CDR3 is TGTGCCAGAAGCTTGAGGGGGAACGGGGCCAACGTCCTGACTTTC. Protein product: CARSLRGNGANVLTF.

The gene calls are TRBV27 and TRBJ2-3; TRBD2 matches at 12 bases. This CDR3 has 18 amino acids. Trimming removed 0 bases from V and 5 bases from J; junction bases left unmatched: 9. CDR1 is MNHEY and CDR2 is SMNVEV in the germline V gene (reference sequence). The CDR3 loop reads CASSLSVTSGSRVDTQYF. CDR3 in DNA: TGTGCCAGCAGTTTATCGGTGACTAGCGGGAGTAGGGTAGATACGCAGTATTTT.

The J gene is TRBJ1-5, the V gene TRBV29-1, with 8 bases that match TRBD1. The CDR3 totals 14 residues. The V and J ends lost 7 bases and 6 bases, in that order; junction bases with no gene match: 11. Germline V gene data show CDR1 as SQVTM and CDR2 as ANQGSEA. CDR3: CSEQCDRGGQPQHF. In DNA form, the CDR3 reads TGCAGCGAACAATGTGACAGGGGAGGTCAGCCCCAGCATTTT.

This CDR3 is CASSLSTGGYTF. CDR3 DNA sequence: TGTGCCAGCAGCCTATCGACAGGCGGCTACACCTTC. The chain links TRBV28 to TRBJ1-2; maybe TRBD1 (6 bases). This CDR3 region has 12 residues. Germline V CDR1 and CDR2: MDHEN, SYDVKM. Deletions cut 6 bases from V and 8 bases from J, with 13 bases between.

The J gene is TRBJ1-6, the V gene TRBV6-5, with TRBD1 as a possible D gene (6 bases). Trimming left V 2 bases short and J 3 bases short, with 11 bases between. Germline CDR1 is MNHEY and CDR2 is SVGAGI. This CDR3 spans 16 amino acids. DNA of the CDR3: TGTGCCAGCAGTTACGCCGGACAGTTCTATAATTCACCCCTCCACTTT. Translating gives CASSYAGQFYNSPLHF.

This clone appeared a few times. The CDR3 nucleotides read TGTGCCACCAGTGATTCGACTAGCGGGTCCTACGAGCAGTACTTC. Translated: CATSDSTSGSYEQYF. The chain couples TRBV24-1 to TRBJ2-7; 10 positions agree with TRBD2. The CDR3 is 15 amino acids. Looked up from germline, CDR1 is KGHDR and CDR2 is SFDVKD. The trim removed 2 bases at V and 1 base at J, leaving 1 base unmatched.

Only one count was recorded for this clone. The J gene is TRBJ2-7, the V gene TRBV28, with D hard to call. This CDR3 has 11 residues. Deletions cut 3 bases from V and 6 bases from J, with 6 bases between. Germline CDR1 is MDHEN and CDR2 is SYDVKM. CDR3 residues: CASSLYGEQYF. The CDR3 DNA is TGTGCCAGCAGTTTGTACGGCGAGCAGTACTTC.

J is TRBJ1-4 and V is TRBV9; D gene unclear. The V end was cut by 3 bases, the J end by 0 bases, with 9 bases between. Germline V gene sequence: CDR1 SGDLS, CDR2 YYNGEE. The CDR3 extends over 15 amino acids. As DNA, the CDR3 is TGTGCCAGCAGCGGAAGAGATGCAACTAATGAAAAACTGTTTTTT. This encodes CASSGRDATNEKLFF.

This clone came up a few times. J is TRBJ2-2 and V is TRBV2, with D perhaps TRBD2 (5 bases). The germline V gene encodes CDR1 SNHLY and CDR2 FYNNEI. Trimming left V 4 bases short and J 0 bases short, with 12 bases between. The CDR3 length is 16 residues. The CDR3 here is CASSGRGTSNTGELFF. CDR3 nucleotide sequence: TGTGCCAGCAGTGGCCGGGGAACGTCGAACACCGGGGAGCTGTTTTTT.

The chain has TRBV7-2 and TRBJ2-7; possibly TRBD1 or TRBD2 for D (5 bases each). The CDR3 has 14 residues. V dropped 3 bases and J dropped 3 bases, with 12 bases sitting between them. Germline values: CDR1 SGHTA, CDR2 FQGNSA. The CDR3 region is CASSFRGYDYEQYF. In nucleotides, the CDR3 is TGTGCCAGCAGCTTTCGGGGCTACGACTACGAGCAGTACTTC.

The chain joins TRBV28 to TRBJ1-5, with D hard to call. Germline lookup yields CDR1 MDHEN and CDR2 SYDVKM. V lost 5 bases to trimming and J lost 7 bases, with 15 bases between them. There are 14 residues in the CDR3. As DNA, the CDR3 is TGTGCCAGCAGTCCTCCGGGGTGGGAACAGCCCCAGCATTTT. Protein: CASSPPGWEQPQHF.

This clone has a single count. The chain carries TRBV5-5 and TRBJ1-4; the match to TRBD1 covers 7 bases. Losses at the gene ends were 4 bases for V and 10 bases for J; bases not matched to a gene: 13. CDR3 length equals 15 residues. Germline V gene lookup returns CDR1 SGHKS and CDR2 YYEKEE (reference sequence). The CDR3 reads CASSPAPDRPGKLFF. CDR3 DNA: TGTGCCAGCAGCCCCGCCCCGGACAGGCCCGGAAAACTGTTTTTT.